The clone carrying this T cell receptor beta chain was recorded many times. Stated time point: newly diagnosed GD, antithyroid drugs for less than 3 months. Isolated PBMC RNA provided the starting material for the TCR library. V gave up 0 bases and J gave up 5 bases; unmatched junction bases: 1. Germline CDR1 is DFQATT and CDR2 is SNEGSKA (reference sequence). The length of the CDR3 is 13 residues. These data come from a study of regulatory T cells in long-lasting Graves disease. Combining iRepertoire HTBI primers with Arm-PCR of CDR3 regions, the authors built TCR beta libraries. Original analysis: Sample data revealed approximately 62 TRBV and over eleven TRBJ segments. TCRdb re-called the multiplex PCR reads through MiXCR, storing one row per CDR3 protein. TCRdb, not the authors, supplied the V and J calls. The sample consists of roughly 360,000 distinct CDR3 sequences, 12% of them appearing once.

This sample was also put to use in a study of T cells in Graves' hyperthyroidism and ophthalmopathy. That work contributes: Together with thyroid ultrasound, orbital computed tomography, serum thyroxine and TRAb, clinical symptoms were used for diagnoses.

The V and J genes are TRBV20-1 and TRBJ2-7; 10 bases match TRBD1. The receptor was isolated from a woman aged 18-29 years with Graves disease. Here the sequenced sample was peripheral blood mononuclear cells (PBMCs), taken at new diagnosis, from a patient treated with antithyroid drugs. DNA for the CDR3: TGCAGTGCTAGAGAGACAGGGGGCGACGAGCAGTACGTC. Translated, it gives CSARETGGDEQYV.